A single T cell receptor beta chain is shown here with its context. One end of the junction is discordant with germline, which a read error may explain. This entry comes from a study of blood T cell repertoires in COVID-19. Background on the study: COVID-19 samples, acute and convalescent, were from the United States, Italy and Spain.

How the authors handled the data: Reference gene primer amplification gave nucleated cell count estimates. Generated by immunoSEQ multiplex PCR, the TCRdb table keeps only in-frame clones and is missing some. V and J calls and clone size are as listed in that table; D and trimming were resolved from the DNA. Of more than 85,000 clones listed, about 85% were seen once; the top ten hold more than 4%. CDR3 length: 14 residues. CDR1 is SGHTA and CDR2 is FQGNSA in the germline V gene. This sequence was found in a human donor in a cohort sampled during active COVID-19. This rearrangement joins TRBV7-2 to TRBJ2-5, with D unclear. Sequenced sample: peripheral blood. The CDR3 protein is CASSFRGSQETQYF. In DNA form, the CDR3 reads TGTGCCAGCAGCTTTAGAGGATCCCAAGAAACCCAGTACTTC.